These T cell receptor beta chains were read from a single sample in a study of human T cells and chemical hapten exposure. From the RACE reads, TCRdb called clonotypes with MiXCR, one entry per CDR3 protein. The data hold roughly 380,000 distinct CDR3 sequences, with about 4.8% observed a single time. The source was whole blood, collected in connection with sensitization to the hapten diphenylcyclopropenone (DPC). The receptors were gathered from a woman in her 50s with alopecia areata. Some clones in this sample may be carry-over from other donors' samples. CDR3s include the opening cysteine and the closing phenylalanine or tryptophan. Each record gives: clone size, D gene, V gene, J gene, CDR3 protein, CDR3 DNA. A D gene is named only where the DNA matches it firmly. Clone size appears in some rows only: once, few, many, or a class for an expanded clone.

>few|NA|TRBV7-9|TRBJ2-4
CASSLDGGVTKNIQYF
TGTGCCAGCAGCTTAGATGGCGGGGTGACCAAAAACATTCAGTACTTC
>few|TRBD1|TRBV29-1|TRBJ2-7
CSVEAGDRGYEQYF
TGCAGCGTTGAAGCTGGTGACAGGGGTTACGAGCAGTACTTC
>few|TRBD2|TRBV7-9|TRBJ2-1
CASSSRLALDNEQFF
TGTGCCAGCAGCAGCCGACTAGCGCTAGACAATGAGCAGTTCTTC
>NA|TRBD2|TRBV12-3/TRBV12-4|TRBJ2-2
CASSFSASGGETGELFF
TGTGCCAGCAGTTTTTCCGCTAGCGGGGGGGAGACCGGGGAGCTGTTTTTT
>many|TRBD2|TRBV9|TRBJ2-7
CASSVTGGEQYF
TGTGCCAGCAGCGTTACGGGGGGCGAGCAGTACTTC
>few|NA|TRBV7-9|TRBJ1-2
CASSPLGGLGYGYTF
TGTGCCAGCAGCCCCTTAGGGGGGCTAGGCTATGGCTACACCTTC
>few|NA|TRBV6-5|TRBJ2-7
CASRSGLVGGEQYF
TGTGCCAGCAGGTCCGGACTAGTAGGGGGCGAGCAGTACTTC
>many|TRBD1|TRBV6-1|TRBJ1-1
CASSATGTGATEAFF
TGTGCCAGCAGTGCTACCGGGACAGGGGCCACTGAAGCTTTCTTT
>NA|TRBD2|TRBV9|TRBJ2-3
CASSGPGLAGFTDTQYF
TGTGCCAGCAGCGGACCGGGACTAGCGGGCTTCACAGATACGCAGTATTTT
>few|NA|TRBV12-3/TRBV12-4|TRBJ1-2
CASSPLIGTAYYGYTF
TGTGCCAGCAGTCCCTTGATCGGGACGGCGTACTATGGCTACACCTTC
>few|NA|TRBV2|TRBJ1-1
CASSPGSRTEAFF
TGTGCCAGCAGTCCTGGATCACGCACTGAAGCTTTCTTT
>few|NA|TRBV12-3/TRBV12-4|TRBJ2-1
CASSSTDVSSYNEQFF
TGTGCCAGCAGTTCCACGGACGTAAGCTCCTACAATGAGCAGTTCTTC
>many|TRBD2|TRBV11-2|TRBJ2-1
CASSSSSTSGRKYEQFF
TGTGCCAGCAGCTCCTCCTCGACTAGCGGGAGGAAATATGAGCAGTTCTTC
>many|NA|TRBV9|TRBJ2-3
CASSTTGVVTDTQYF
TGTGCCAGCAGCACCACGGGCGTTGTGACAGATACGCAGTATTTT
>many|TRBD2|TRBV7-9|TRBJ2-1
CASSQTAGGMNEQFF
TGTGCCAGCAGCCAAACCGCGGGGGGCATGAATGAGCAGTTCTTC
>many|TRBD2|TRBV9|TRBJ2-7
CASSPRLAGGPHEQYF
TGTGCCAGCAGCCCCCGACTAGCGGGAGGGCCCCACGAGCAGTACTTC
>many|NA|TRBV27|TRBJ2-2
CASSSSNTGELFF
TGTGCCAGCAGTTCCTCGAACACCGGGGAGCTGTTTTTT
>many|NA|TRBV30|TRBJ2-7
CAWRASSISYEQYF
TGTGCCTGGAGAGCTTCTAGTATTTCCTACGAGCAGTACTTC
>few|NA|TRBV29-1|TRBJ2-7
CSVGSLSYEQYF
TGCAGCGTTGGGTCGTTGTCCTACGAGCAGTACTTC
>few|NA|TRBV20-1|TRBJ2-7
CSASPGPEGKQYF
TGCAGTGCTAGTCCAGGACCCGAGGGTAAACAGTACTTC
>many|TRBD2|TRBV4-1|TRBJ2-5
CASSPRLAGEQETQYF
TGCGCCAGCAGCCCGCGACTAGCGGGGGAGCAAGAGACCCAGTACTTC
>NA|NA|TRBV5-5|TRBJ1-2
CASSLETAYGYTF
TGTGCCAGCAGCTTGGAGACAGCTTATGGCTACACCTTC
>few|TRBD1|TRBV10-2|TRBJ2-7
CASSESGDSFYEQYF
TGCGCCAGCAGTGAGTCCGGGGACAGTTTCTACGAGCAGTACTTC
>many|TRBD1|TRBV5-1|TRBJ1-1
CASAPTGSSTEAFF
TGCGCCAGCGCCCCGACAGGGTCATCCACCGAAGCTTTCTTT
>NA|NA|TRBV13|TRBJ2-3
CASRRRITDTQYF
TGTGCCAGCAGGCGGCGGATAACAGATACGCAGTATTTT
>few|TRBD2|TRBV24-1|TRBJ2-2
CATQASGGNGELFF
TGTGCCACCCAAGCTAGCGGGGGTAACGGGGAGCTGTTTTTT
>NA|NA|TRBV20-1|TRBJ2-5
CSARGDRTVQETQYF
TGCAGTGCTAGAGGGGATAGGACAGTACAAGAGACCCAGTACTTC
>few|NA|TRBV20-1|TRBJ2-7
CSAVPGTQNSYEQYF
TGCAGTGCGGTACCCGGGACACAAAATTCCTACGAGCAGTACTTC
>few|TRBD2|TRBV28|TRBJ2-7
CASGRLAGYREQYF
TGTGCCAGCGGACGACTAGCGGGATACAGGGAGCAGTACTTC
>many|TRBD1|TRBV2|TRBJ2-3
CASINPGQGPDTQYF
TGTGCCAGTATCAACCCGGGACAGGGACCAGATACGCAGTATTTT
>many|NA|TRBV10-1|TRBJ2-2
CASSAIYTGELFF
TGCGCCAGCAGCGCTATCTATACCGGGGAGCTGTTTTTT
>few|NA|TRBV5-1|TRBJ2-7
CASKDDRGEQYF
TGCGCCAGCAAGGACGATCGGGGCGAGCAGTACTTC
>few|NA|TRBV3-1|TRBJ2-5
CASSPRGSGKQETQYF
TGTGCCAGCAGCCCTCGTGGTAGCGGAAAACAAGAGACCCAGTACTTC
>many|TRBD2|TRBV6-5|TRBJ2-3
CASSYNSGRPDTQYF
TGTGCCAGCAGTTATAATAGCGGGAGGCCAGATACGCAGTATTTT
>many|NA|TRBV4-3|TRBJ1-6
CASSQDRSGALHF
TGCGCCAGCAGCCAAGATCGGTCGGGAGCCCTCCACTTT
>many|NA|TRBV6-2/TRBV6-3|TRBJ2-4
CASSYILSGGIAKNIQYF
TGTGCCAGCAGTTATATCCTCAGCGGAGGAATAGCCAAAAACATTCAGTACTTC
>many|NA|TRBV29-1|TRBJ1-1
CSVAGATEAFF
TGCAGCGTTGCAGGGGCCACTGAAGCTTTCTTT
>many|NA|TRBV6-2/TRBV6-3|TRBJ2-5
CASSYLGRTQQETQYF
TGTGCCAGCAGTTATCTTGGCCGAACTCAGCAAGAGACCCAGTACTTC
>many|NA|TRBV28|TRBJ2-3
CASSSVTDTQYF
TGTGCCAGCAGTTCGGTCACAGATACGCAGTATTTT
>many|NA|TRBV12-3/TRBV12-4|TRBJ1-5
CASSPGTAAGNQPQHF
TGTGCCAGCAGCCCCGGGACCGCGGCAGGCAATCAGCCCCAGCATTTT
>many|NA|TRBV18|TRBJ1-2
CASSWEADYGYTF
TGTGCCAGCTCATGGGAGGCGGACTATGGCTACACCTTC
>many|TRBD2|TRBV20-1|TRBJ2-1
CSAPSGAGDYNEQFF
TGCAGTGCTCCCTCTGGTGCGGGGGATTACAATGAGCAGTTCTTC
>once|TRBD1|TRBV28|TRBJ1-4
CASSPGQGDGEKLFF
TGTGCCAGCAGTCCCGGACAGGGTGATGGTGAAAAACTGTTTTTT
>few|NA|TRBV28|TRBJ2-3
CASSSLSGRSTDTQYF
TGTGCCAGCAGCTCCCTTAGCGGAAGGAGCACAGATACGCAGTATTTT